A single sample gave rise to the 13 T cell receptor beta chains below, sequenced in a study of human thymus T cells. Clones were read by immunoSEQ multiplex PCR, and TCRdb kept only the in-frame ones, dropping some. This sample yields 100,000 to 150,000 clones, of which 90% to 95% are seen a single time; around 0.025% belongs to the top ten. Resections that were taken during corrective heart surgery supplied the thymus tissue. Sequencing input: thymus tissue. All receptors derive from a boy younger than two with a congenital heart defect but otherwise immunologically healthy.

CDR3 loop: CASSSLGGGEQFF. DNA for the CDR3: TGTGCCAGCAGCTCTTTAGGGGGTGGGGAGCAGTTCTTC. The chain joins TRBV7-2 to TRBJ2-1; D perhaps matches TRBD1 (6 bases). V was trimmed by 4 bases and J by 10 bases, leaving 14 bases between them. The CDR3 runs 13 residues. Germline assignment: CDR1 SGHTA and CDR2 FQGNSA.

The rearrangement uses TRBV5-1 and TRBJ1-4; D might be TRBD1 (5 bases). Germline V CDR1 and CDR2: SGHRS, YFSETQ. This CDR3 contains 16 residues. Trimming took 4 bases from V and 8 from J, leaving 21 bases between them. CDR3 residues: CASSPVGRGFQEKLFF. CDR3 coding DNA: TGCGCCAGCAGCCCCGTAGGGAGGGGCTTTCAGGAAAAACTGTTTTTT.

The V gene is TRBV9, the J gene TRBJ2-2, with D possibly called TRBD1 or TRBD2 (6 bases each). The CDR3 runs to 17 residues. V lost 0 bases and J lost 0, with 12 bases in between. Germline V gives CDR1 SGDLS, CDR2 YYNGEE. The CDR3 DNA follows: TGTGCCAGCAGCGTAGTGTCGGGGGCGTCGAACACCGGGGAGCTGTTTTTT. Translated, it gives CASSVVSGASNTGELFF.

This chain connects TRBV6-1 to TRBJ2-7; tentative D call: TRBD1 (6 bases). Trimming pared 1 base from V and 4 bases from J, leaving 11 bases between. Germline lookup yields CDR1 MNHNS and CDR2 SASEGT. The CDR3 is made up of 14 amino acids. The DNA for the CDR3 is TGTGCCAGCAGTGAAGGGGGGCAGCCTTACGAGCAGTACTTC. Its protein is CASSEGGQPYEQYF.

CDR3 residues: CASSPSDRDYGYTF. Written as DNA, the CDR3 is TGTGCCAGCAGCCCATCAGACAGGGATTACGGCTACACCTTC. J is TRBJ1-2 and V is TRBV13; 7 nucleotides line up with TRBD1. Trimming at V came to 5 bases and at J to 8 bases, leaving 11 bases not matched to a gene. In germline, CDR1 is PRHDT, CDR2 FYEKMQ (reference sequence). The CDR3 length is 14 residues.

The CDR3 region is CATSRDMQGETYNEQFF. The CDR3 DNA reads TGTGCCACCAGCAGAGATATGCAGGGGGAAACGTACAATGAGCAGTTCTTC. V and J are TRBV15 and TRBJ2-1; 7 nucleotides line up with TRBD1. After removal of 0 bases from V and 4 bases from J, the junction contained 9 bases not matched to a gene. This CDR3 spans 17 amino acids. The germline V gene encodes CDR1 LNHNV and CDR2 YYDKDF (reference sequence).

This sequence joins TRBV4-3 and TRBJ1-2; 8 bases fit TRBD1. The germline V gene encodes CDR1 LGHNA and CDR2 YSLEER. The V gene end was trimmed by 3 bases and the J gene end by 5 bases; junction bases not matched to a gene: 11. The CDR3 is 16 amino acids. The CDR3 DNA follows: TGCGCCAGCAGCCAGGCGACGGGACAGGCGCTATATGGCTACACCTTC. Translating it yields CASSQATGQALYGYTF.

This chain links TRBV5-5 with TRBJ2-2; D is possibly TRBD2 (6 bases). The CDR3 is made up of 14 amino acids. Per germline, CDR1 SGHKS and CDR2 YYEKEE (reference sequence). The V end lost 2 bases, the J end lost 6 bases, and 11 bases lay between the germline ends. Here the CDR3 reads CASSFAGWSGELFF. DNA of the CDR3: TGTGCCAGCAGCTTCGCGGGGTGGTCCGGGGAGCTGTTTTTT. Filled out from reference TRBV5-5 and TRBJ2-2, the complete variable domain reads DAGVTQSPTHLIKTRGQQVTLRCSPISGHKSVSWYQQVLGQGPQFIFQYYEKEERGRGNFPDRFSARQFPNYSSELNVNALLLGDSALYLCASSFAGWSGELFFGEGSRLTVL.

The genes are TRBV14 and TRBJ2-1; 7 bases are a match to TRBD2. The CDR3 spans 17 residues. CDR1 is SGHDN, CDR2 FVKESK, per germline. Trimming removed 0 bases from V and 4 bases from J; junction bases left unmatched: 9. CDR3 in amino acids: CASSQDRGGEPYNEQFF. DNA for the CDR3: TGTGCCAGCAGCCAAGATCGCGGGGGTGAACCGTACAATGAGCAGTTCTTC.

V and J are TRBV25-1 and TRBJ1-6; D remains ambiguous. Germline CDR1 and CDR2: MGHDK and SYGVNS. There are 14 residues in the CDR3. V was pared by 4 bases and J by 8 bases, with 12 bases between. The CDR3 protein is CASSGTPNYSPLHF. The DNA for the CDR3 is TGTGCCAGCAGTGGGACTCCCAACTATTCACCCCTCCACTTT.

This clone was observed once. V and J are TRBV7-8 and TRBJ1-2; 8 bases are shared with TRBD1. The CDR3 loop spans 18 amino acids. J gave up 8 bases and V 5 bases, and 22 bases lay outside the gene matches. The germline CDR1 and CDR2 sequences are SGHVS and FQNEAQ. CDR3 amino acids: CASSPPDETGAYGSGYTF. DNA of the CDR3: TGTGCCAGCAGCCCACCCGACGAGACAGGGGCCTATGGGAGCGGCTACACCTTC.

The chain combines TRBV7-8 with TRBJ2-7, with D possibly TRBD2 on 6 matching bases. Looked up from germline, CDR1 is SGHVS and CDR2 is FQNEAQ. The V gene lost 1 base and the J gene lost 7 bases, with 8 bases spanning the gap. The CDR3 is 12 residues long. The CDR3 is CASSLVREEQYF. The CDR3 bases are TGTGCCAGCAGCTTAGTGCGGGAAGAGCAGTACTTC.

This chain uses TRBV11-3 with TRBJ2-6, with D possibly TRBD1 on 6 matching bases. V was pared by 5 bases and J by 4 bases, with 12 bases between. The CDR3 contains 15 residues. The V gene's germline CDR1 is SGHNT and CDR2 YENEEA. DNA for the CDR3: TGTGCCAGCAGCCAAACAGGGATCGGGGCCAACGTCCTGACTTTC. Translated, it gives CASSQTGIGANVLTF.